This record concerns one TCR beta chain sequence. This clone's antigen is unknown. Base quality data are lacking; no much larger clone is found one base away. This entry is derived from a study of T cells in tumors after PD-1 blockade (dated 2019 in TCRdb). Turning to the overall study: Prior checkpoint blockade, systemic immunosuppressant use, and recent radiotherapy or other anti-cancer therapy within 4 weeks were grounds for patient exclusion. Treatment consisted of either cemiplimab 350 mg every 2 weeks or pembrolizumab 200 mg every 3 weeks. Some patients also continued taking vismodegib 150 mg daily during anti-PD-1 treatment. On average, peripheral blood samples had more than 90,000 TCR templates (range roughly 24,679-290,000) and 36,536 unique clonotypes. The study performed paired single-cell RNA and TCR sequencing on site-matched tumors from BCC or SCC patients before and after anti-PD-1 therapy. Bulk TCR sequencing was performed on 10 to 11 peripheral blood samples from about five patients to compare blood and tumor clonotypes. RECIST version 1.1 was used to assess clinical response.

Interpreted using the paper, the time point label stands for: before anti-PD-1 therapy. Genomic DNA extracted from tumor biopsies or peripheral blood was used for bulk TCRbeta sequencing, with input ranging from roughly 600 ng to 6,004 ng. All patients had histologically proven advanced or metastatic basal or squamous cell carcinoma and were poor candidates for surgical resection. Of the approximately 12 patients in the basal cell carcinoma cohort, several underwent bulk tumor TCR sequencing. Based on the germline V gene (reference sequence), the CDR1 and CDR2 sequences are GTSNPN and SVGIG. Its CDR3 holds 13 amino acids, cysteine through phenylalanine. The DNA shown is the 39-base CDR3, in frame from base 1. Relative to germline, V is missing 3 bases and J is missing 5 bases, with 2 bases of the junction outside any gene match. Results and caveats for the whole study, not just this receptor: Roughly 41% of tumor TCR clonotypes were detected in blood, and some novel exhausted tumor clones were observed in pre-treatment blood, which was taken as suggesting peripheral recruitment. Where the novel T cell clones came from was not identified, and possible sources could include lymphoid organs or rare unexpanded clones inside the tumor or in the tumor periphery.

Deep TCRbeta sequencing was performed with the immunoSEQ platform. Per the authors' processing: Only productive rearrangements were exported from the immunoSEQ Analyzer for further analysis. T cell phenotypes were assigned to bulk TCRbeta clonotypes by matching the clonotypes to single-cell RNA+TCR-seq clones that had the same TCRbeta sequence. Using bulk TCR sequencing data, clone enrichment in tumor was calculated by dividing a clone's tumor frequency by the same clone's PBMC frequency. TCRs were sorted with GLIPH into specificity groups, meaning clusters of distinct TCRs that share CDR3 motifs and likely recognize common antigens. Drawn from immuneACCESS, this table holds only the in-frame rearrangements with V and J called that TCRdb kept. Clones are partly lost; checked studies trace under half to an unresolved V gene and leave the rest unexplained. The V and J calls and clone size were taken over from that table, and D and trimming were inferred from the DNA. For this sample the table gives around 45,000 clones, of which roughly three quarters were detected only once. Over 15% of the sample is taken by the ten largest.

This sequence originates from a human donor with basal cell carcinoma. The material was PBMCs, obtained before anti-PD-1 treatment. Rearrangement joined TRBV30 to TRBJ1-5; TRBD1 matches 9 bases in the middle. The CDR3: CAWSTGGDQPQHF. The DNA reads as follows: TGTGCCTGGAGCACAGGGGGCGATCAGCCCCAGCATTTT.